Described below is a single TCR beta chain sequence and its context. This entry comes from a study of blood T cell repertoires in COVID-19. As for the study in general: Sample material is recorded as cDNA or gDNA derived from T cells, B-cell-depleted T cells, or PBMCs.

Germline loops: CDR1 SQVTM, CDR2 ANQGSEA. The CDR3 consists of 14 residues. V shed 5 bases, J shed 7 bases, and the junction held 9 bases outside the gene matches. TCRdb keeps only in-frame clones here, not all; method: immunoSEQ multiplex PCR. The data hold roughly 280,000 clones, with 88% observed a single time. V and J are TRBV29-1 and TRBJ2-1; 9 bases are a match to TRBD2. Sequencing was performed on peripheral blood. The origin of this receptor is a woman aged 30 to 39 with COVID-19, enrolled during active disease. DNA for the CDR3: TGCAGCGTTCGCGGGAGGGCCCCGGGTAATGAGCAGTTCTTC. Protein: CSVRGRAPGNEQFF.